This TCR beta chain was observed in a study of shared clonotypes between healthy human individuals. General study results and limits: The represented genetic and exposure-history diversity was limited by the small number of donors. Larger richness was generally estimated for naive than memory subsets.

A remark on this clone: Antigen specificity is unknown.

V lost 1 base to trimming and J lost 6 bases, with 7 bases between them. The CDR3 has 12 residues. Germline V CDR1 and CDR2: SNHLY, FYNNEI. Clones were sequenced by immunoSEQ multiplex PCR, and TCRdb holds only the in-frame ones, with some missing. Of 950,000 to 1,300,000 clones listed, roughly 75% are singletons. V is TRBV2 and J is TRBJ2-7; D uncertain. Specimen: memory CD4+ T cells sorted from blood. Subset in this sample: CD45RA-negative fraction. This receptor was obtained from a man between 18 and 35 years old in good health. The chain's CDR3 is CASSEGQFEQYF. In DNA, the CDR3 is TGTGCCAGCAGTGAAGGTCAGTTCGAGCAGTACTTC. Variable domain in full (rest from reference TRBV2 and TRBJ2-7): EPEVTQTPSHQVTQMGQEVILRCVPISNHLYFYWYRQILGQKVEFLVSFYNNEISEKSEIFDDQFSVERPDGSNFTLKIRSTKLEDSAMYFCASSEGQFEQYFGPGTRLTVT.